One and the same sample provided the 3 T cell receptor beta chains below, sequenced in a study of T-cell reconstitution after alpha-beta-depleted transplantation in children (dated by TCRdb to about 2016). Receptor amplification or capture employed PCR. These reads were obtained on an Illumina HiSeq 2500. To normalize quantification of the TCRbeta repertoire, the TCR libraries were built with molecular barcoding that relied on unique molecular identifiers. Starting from the raw public reads, TCRdb applied fastp trimming at Q25, assembled clones with MiXCR and retained in-frame beta chains. Every entry covers one CDR3 protein and lists the most common genes and DNA from its rows. The sample table holds 380,000 or so distinct CDR3 sequences, of which about 14% were seen once. About 4% of the sample is taken by the ten largest. The sequences come from PBMCs, collected from the stem cell graft. The source is a human donor who donated a stem cell graft to a child with Fanconi anemia.

This clonotype was seen at least ten times. The gene calls are TRBV15 and TRBJ2-2; no definite D call. The germline gives CDR1 LNHNV, CDR2 YYDKDF (reference sequence). CDR3 length: 12 residues. The V end lost 10 bases, the J end lost 4 bases, and 10 bases lay between the germline ends. The CDR3 nucleotides read TGTGCCAGCTCAAAGACCACCGGGGAGCTGTTTTTT. It encodes CASSKTTGELFF.

This clonotype was picked up a small number of times. The rearrangement joins TRBV7-2 to TRBJ2-5, with TRBD2 identical over 9 bases. There are 16 residues in the CDR3. CDR1 is SGHTA and CDR2 is FQGNSA in the germline V gene. J lost 5 bases, V lost 4 bases, and 11 bases had no gene match. CDR3 in DNA: TGTGCCAGCAGCTATAGGAGAGCGGGGGGCGTTGAGACCCAGTACTTC. Translation gives CASSYRRAGGVETQYF.

The gene calls are TRBV12-3 or TRBV12-4 and TRBJ2-1; 7 nucleotides agree with TRBD2. J was trimmed by 8 bases and V by 1 base; bases with no gene match: 5. This CDR3 spans 14 amino acids. CDR3 amino acids: CASSLVQRGHEQFF. In DNA, the CDR3 is TGTGCCAGCAGTTTAGTACAGCGGGGCCATGAGCAGTTCTTC.